This T cell receptor beta chain was observed in a study of blood T cell repertoires in COVID-19. Sequencing was performed with immunoSEQ multiplex PCR; in TCRdb, only in-frame clones are kept and a portion is missing. Among 150,000 to 180,000 clones listed, about 85% were seen once. Followed longitudinally, the Seattle patients had been enrolled during active infection. The source of this sequence is a man between 60 and 75 years old with COVID-19, enrolled during active disease. The sequenced material came from peripheral blood.

CDR3 DNA sequence: TGTGCCAGCAGTGACTCGATGACAGCAAGCAATGAGCAGTTCTTC. It yields the protein CASSDSMTASNEQFF. The V call is TRBV6-4, the J call TRBJ2-1, with D tentatively TRBD1 (5 bases). Germline V lookup: CDR1 MRHNA, CDR2 SNTAGT. The V and J ends lost 0 bases and 6 bases respectively, with 12 bases between them. This CDR3 region has 15 residues.